This TCR beta chain came from a study of blood T cell repertoires in COVID-19 (dated by TCRdb to the early 2020s). Some background on the complete study: Samples covering the acute and convalescent phases of COVID-19 were provided by collaborators in the United States, Italy and Spain. The prospective study material was composed of cDNA or gDNA derived from T cells, B-cell-depleted T cells, or PBMCs. Deeply sampled blood TCRbeta repertoires from subjects exposed to, actively infected with, or recovered from COVID-19 were included in the dataset. The repertoires were made available in a free public database intended to serve as a resource for research on the immune response to SARS-CoV-2. Samples were obtained from the ongoing ImmuneRACE study (first 160 participants) and from about 1,300 subjects provided by 6 global collaborators. A de-identified subject ID, COVID-19 status, age in years and sex were almost always included in the sample metadata. HLA class I and class II types, where available, came from metadata supplied by the sample provider rather than from assay-based typing. Paper-wide results and their limitations: How much clinical and demographic metadata was included differed by source and by participant, and the metadata was provided uncurated.

Details on this clone: This clone's antigen is unknown. Per-nucleotide qualities are absent, and no much larger clonotype sits a single base away.

Each collaborating institution followed its own protocols to collect whole blood in K2EDTA tubes. For TCRbeta analysis, collaborators shipped samples in one of three forms: frozen whole blood, isolated PBMCs, or DNA extracted from either of those sample types. TCRbeta CDR3 regions were amplified from genomic DNA using the immunoSEQ Assay, a bias-controlled multiplex PCR. The authors' analysis ran thus. The number of nucleated cells in each sample was estimated from the amplification of reference gene primers within the assay. To quantify the absolute abundance of each unique TCRbeta CDR3 rearrangement, sequence reads were collapsed and filtered. For each sample, productive Simpson clonality was calculated by taking the square root of Simpson's diversity index across productive rearrangements. TCRdb re-hosts the immuneACCESS table, in-frame sequences only. Its copies lack some clones; in the studies checked, an unresolved V gene accounts for under half of them, and the cause for the rest is not known. V and J calls and clone size are as listed in that table; D and trimming were resolved from the DNA. Present in this sample are roughly 80,000 clones, roughly 78% of which were seen just once. Around a fifth of the sample is taken by the ten largest.

V was cut back by 5 bases and J by 2 bases, leaving a gap of 5 bases between them. Taken from cysteine to phenylalanine, the CDR3 has 12 residues. CDR3 DNA only is kept here, 36 bases in frame from base 1. From the germline V gene, CDR1 is SNHLY and CDR2 is FYNNEI. The chain employs TRBV2 and TRBJ2-3; confidence is insufficient to name the D gene. The TCR was taken from a human donor in a cohort sampled during active COVID-19. Sequencing used peripheral blood. The sequenced DNA is TGTGCCAGCAGTTCCCTCACAGATACGCAGTATTTT. Protein translation: CASSSLTDTQYF.